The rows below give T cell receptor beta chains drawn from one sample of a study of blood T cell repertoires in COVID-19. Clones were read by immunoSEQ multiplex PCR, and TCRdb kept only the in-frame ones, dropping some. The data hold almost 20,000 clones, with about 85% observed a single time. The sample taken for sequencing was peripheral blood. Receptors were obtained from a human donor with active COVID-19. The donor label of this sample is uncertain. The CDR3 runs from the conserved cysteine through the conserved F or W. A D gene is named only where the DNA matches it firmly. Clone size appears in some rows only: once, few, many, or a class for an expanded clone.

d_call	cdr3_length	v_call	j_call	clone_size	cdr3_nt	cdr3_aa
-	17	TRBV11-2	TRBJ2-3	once	TGTGCCAGCAGCTTAGATTGGGCCGGCCTGAGGGCAGATACGCAGTATTTT	CASSLDWAGLRADTQYF
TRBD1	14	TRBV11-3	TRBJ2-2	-	TGTGCCAGCAGCGCGACAGGGGACACCGGGGAGCTGTTTTTT	CASSATGDTGELFF
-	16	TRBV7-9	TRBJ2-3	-	TGTGCCAGCAGCTTAGCGAGTCAGGGAACCACAGATACGCAGTATTTT	CASSLASQGTTDTQYF
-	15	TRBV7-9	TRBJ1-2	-	TGTGCCAGCAGCTTAGCTCGACAGGTCAACTATGGCTACACCTTC	CASSLARQVNYGYTF
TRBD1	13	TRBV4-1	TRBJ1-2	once	TGCGCCAGCAGCAGGGGACAGAACTATGGCTACACCTTC	CASSRGQNYGYTF
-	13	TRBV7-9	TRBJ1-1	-	TGTGCCAGCAGCTTAGATTTGGGGAGGAAAGCTTTCTTT	CASSLDLGRKAFF
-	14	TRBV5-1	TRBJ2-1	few	TGCGCCAGCGTGGGTCCAGGAACCGGGGGTGAGCAGTTCTTC	CASVGPGTGGEQFF
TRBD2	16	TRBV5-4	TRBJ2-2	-	TGTGCCAGCAGCTTGGCCAGGACTAGCGAGGTCGGGGAGCTGTTTTTT	CASSLARTSEVGELFF
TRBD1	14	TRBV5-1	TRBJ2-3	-	TGCGCCAGCAGCCCAGGACAGGGATCAGATACGCAGTATTTT	CASSPGQGSDTQYF
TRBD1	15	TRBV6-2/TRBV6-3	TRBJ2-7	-	TGTGCCAGCAGTGACGGGACAGGCCGTTCCTACGAGCAGTACTTC	CASSDGTGRSYEQYF
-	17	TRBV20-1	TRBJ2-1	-	TGCAGTGCTAGTTCCTGGACTTGGGAGAAATCCTACAATGAGCAGTTCTTC	CSASSWTWEKSYNEQFF
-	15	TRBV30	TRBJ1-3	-	TGTGCCTGGACCACGGGTGCAGGGTACGGAAACACCATATATTTT	CAWTTGAGYGNTIYF
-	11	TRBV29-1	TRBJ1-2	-	TGCAGCGCCACTCGGGGGGGTGGCTACACCTTC	CSATRGGGYTF
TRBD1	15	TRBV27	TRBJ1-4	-	TGTGCCAGCAGTTCCAGGGGACAGGGGAATGAAAAACTGTTTTTT	CASSSRGQGNEKLFF
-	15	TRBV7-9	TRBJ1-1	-	TGTGCCAGCACCAAATACACTAGAACTAACACTGAAGCTTTCTTT	CASTKYTRTNTEAFF
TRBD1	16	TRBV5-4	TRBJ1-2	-	TGTGCCAGCAGCTTAGGGACAGGGGGAAGTAGCTATGGCTACACCTTC	CASSLGTGGSSYGYTF
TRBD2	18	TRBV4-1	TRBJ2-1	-	TGCGCCAGCAGCCCGGGACTAGCGGGGGGGCTCTCCTACAATGAGCAGTTCTTC	CASSPGLAGGLSYNEQFF
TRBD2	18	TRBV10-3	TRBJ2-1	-	TGTGCCACCGAGAGGGGACTAGCGGGGGGCTCTTCCTACAATGAGCAGTTCTTC	CATERGLAGGSSYNEQFF
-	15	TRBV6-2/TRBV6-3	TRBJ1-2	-	TGTGCCAGCAGTTACTCGAAGAGAGCGGACTATGGCTACACCTTC	CASSYSKRADYGYTF
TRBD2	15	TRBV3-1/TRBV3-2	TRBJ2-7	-	TGTGCCAGCAGCCCCCAGGGACTAGCGGGATTCGAGCAGTACTTC	CASSPQGLAGFEQYF
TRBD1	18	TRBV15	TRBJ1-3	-	TGTGCCACCAGCAGAGATCCGCTCAAGACAGGGGCTGGAAACACCATATATTTT	CATSRDPLKTGAGNTIYF
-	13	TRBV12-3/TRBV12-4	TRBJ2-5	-	TGTGCCAGCAGTCGTTCGGGGGAGGAGACCCAGTACTTC	CASSRSGEETQYF
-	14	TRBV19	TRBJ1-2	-	TGTGCCAGTAGTCCCTCTCCAGGGACACTTGGCTACACCTTC	CASSPSPGTLGYTF
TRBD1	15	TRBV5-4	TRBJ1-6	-	TGTGCCAGCAGCTTGCAACCTGACAGGGTTTCACCCCTCCACTTT	CASSLQPDRVSPLHF
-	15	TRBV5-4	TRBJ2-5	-	TGTGCCAGCAGCTTGTACGGGTTAACCCAAGAGACCCAGTACTTC	CASSLYGLTQETQYF
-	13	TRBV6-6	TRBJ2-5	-	TGTGCCAGCAGTCAATATGGCGGTGAGACCCAGTACTTC	CASSQYGGETQYF
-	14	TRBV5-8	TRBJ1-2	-	TGTGCCAGCAGCTTCGGGGATTCGAACTATGGCTACACCTTC	CASSFGDSNYGYTF
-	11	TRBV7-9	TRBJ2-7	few	TGTGCCAGCAACGAGTTCAACGAGCAGTACTTC	CASNEFNEQYF
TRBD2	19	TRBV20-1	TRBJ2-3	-	TGCAGTGCTAGTTTTCAAACGGGTCTAGCGGGAGGAAGCACAGATACGCAGTATTTT	CSASFQTGLAGGSTDTQYF
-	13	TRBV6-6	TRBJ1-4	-	TGTGCCAGCAGTAAGGACGGGGATGAAAAACTGTTTTTT	CASSKDGDEKLFF
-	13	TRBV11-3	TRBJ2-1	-	TGTGCCAGTGGGACGCGGGAAGTGAATGAGCAGTTCTTC	CASGTREVNEQFF
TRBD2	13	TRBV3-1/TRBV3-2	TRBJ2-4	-	TGTGCCAGCAGGGCGGGGGGGCTTGACATTCAGTACTTC	CASRAGGLDIQYF
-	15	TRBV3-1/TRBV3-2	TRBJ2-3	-	TGTGCCAGCAGCCCGGACAGCTCGAGCACAGATACGCAGTATTTT	CASSPDSSSTDTQYF
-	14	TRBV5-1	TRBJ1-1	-	TGCGCCAGCAGCTTGGAGGGGCGGGGGTCTTGGACTTTCTTT	CASSLEGRGSWTFF
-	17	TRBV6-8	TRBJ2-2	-	TGTGCCAGCAGTCAGGACTCGCTTAGGACTTACACCGGGGAGCTGTTTTTT	CASSQDSLRTYTGELFF
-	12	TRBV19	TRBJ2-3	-	TGTGCCAGTAGTATAGATCGCGCCACGCAGTATTTT	CASSIDRATQYF
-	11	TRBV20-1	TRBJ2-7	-	TGCAGCGGAGGGGCGTCGCGGGAGCAGTACTTC	CSGGASREQYF
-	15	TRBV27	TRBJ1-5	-	TGTGCCGGCAGTCCCCAGGCGCTGACAGATCAGCCCCAGCATTTT	CAGSPQALTDQPQHF
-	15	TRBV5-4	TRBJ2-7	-	TGTGCCAGCAGCTCCGGAGATTATCTTTCTTACGAGCAGTACTTC	CASSSGDYLSYEQYF
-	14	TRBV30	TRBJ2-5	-	TGTGCCTGGAGAAGCCGGGGGGCGTTGAAGACCCAGTACTTC	CAWRSRGALKTQYF
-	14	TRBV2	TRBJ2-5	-	TGTGCCAGCAGTGAAGATGGCCGACAAGAGACCCAGTACTTC	CASSEDGRQETQYF
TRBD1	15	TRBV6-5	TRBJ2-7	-	TGTGCCAGCAGTTACAGTAGGACAGGACACTACGAGCAGTACTTC	CASSYSRTGHYEQYF
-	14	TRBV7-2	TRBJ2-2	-	TGTGCCAGCAGCAGAATTAGCCCTACCGGGGAGCTGTTTTTT	CASSRISPTGELFF
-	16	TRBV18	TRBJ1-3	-	TGTGCCAGCTCACCACCTTTGAGTTACTCTGGAAACACCATATATTTT	CASSPPLSYSGNTIYF
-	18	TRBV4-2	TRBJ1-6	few	TGTGCCAGCAGCCAAGGCCTCCGTACGAGCTCCTATAATTCACCCCTCCACTTT	CASSQGLRTSSYNSPLHF
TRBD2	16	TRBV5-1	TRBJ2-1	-	TGCGCCAGCAGCTTGGATGCGGGGGGCTCCTACAATGAGCAGTTCTTC	CASSLDAGGSYNEQFF
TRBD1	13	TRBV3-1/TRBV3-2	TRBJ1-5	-	TGTGCCAGCAGTCTCGGACAGGGTCAGCCCCAGCATTTT	CASSLGQGQPQHF
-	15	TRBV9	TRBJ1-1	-	TGTGCCAGCAGCGTAGCCCTTTCCGGTCCCACTGAAGCTTTCTTT	CASSVALSGPTEAFF
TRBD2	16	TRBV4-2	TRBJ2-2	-	TGTGCCAGCAGCCAAGGGCTAGCGGTTGAGGCCGGGGAGCTGTTTTTT	CASSQGLAVEAGELFF
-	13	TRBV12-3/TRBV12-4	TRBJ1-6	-	TGTGCCAGCAGGCCTATGTTGAATTCACCCCTCCACTTT	CASRPMLNSPLHF
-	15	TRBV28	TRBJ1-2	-	TGTGCCAGCAGTTTAGGCGGTGCAGGACTCTATGGCTACACCTTC	CASSLGGAGLYGYTF
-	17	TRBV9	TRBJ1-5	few	TGTGCCAGCAGCGTAGCTCTGGGCCAGGGTGACGGAGAGCCCCAGCATTTT	CASSVALGQGDGEPQHF
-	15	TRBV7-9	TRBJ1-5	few	TGTGCCAGCAGCTTAGATACAGGGAGCGGTCAGCCCCAGCATTTT	CASSLDTGSGQPQHF
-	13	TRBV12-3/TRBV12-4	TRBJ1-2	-	TGTGCCAGCAGTTTCGGGGAGGACTATGGCTACACCTTC	CASSFGEDYGYTF
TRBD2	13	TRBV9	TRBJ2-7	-	TGTGCCAGCTCGACTAGCGGGGAGTACGAGCAGTACTTC	CASSTSGEYEQYF
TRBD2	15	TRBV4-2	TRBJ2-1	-	TGTGCCAGCAGACTAGCGGGAATCTCCTACAATGAGCAGTTCTTC	CASRLAGISYNEQFF
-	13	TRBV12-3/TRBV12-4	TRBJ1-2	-	TGTGCCAGCAGTTTAGCCAGGGCAGGCGGCTACACCTTC	CASSLARAGGYTF